The source of this TCR beta chain is a study of identical twins. There are a few counts of this clonotype. TCRdb processed the 5' RACE reads anew with MiXCR; each CDR3 protein has one entry. The table includes 500,000 to 650,000 distinct CDR3 sequences, 20% to 25% detected once. The CDR3 length is 13 residues. V was trimmed by 1 base and J by 4 bases, leaving 5 bases between them. Germline values: CDR1 LGHDT, CDR2 YNNKEL (reference sequence). These same data were also listed under a study on yellow fever vaccine responses in identical twins. According to that study: Twins showed a vaccine T cell response that reportedly seemed partly convergent, partly personalized.

The rearrangement links TRBV3-1 to TRBJ1-5; D remains unclear. The receptor was derived from a woman younger than 35 in good health. The source material was CD4+ T cells sorted from blood. In DNA, the CDR3 is TGTGCCAGCAGCCAAGCGCAGAATCAGCCCCAGCATTTT. It yields the protein CASSQAQNQPQHF.